The clone carrying this T cell receptor beta chain has more than one count but fewer than ten. Its matching antigen is unknown. With a J-beta primer mix and a sample-barcoded 5' primer, a second PCR ran about 7 to 12 cycles. MiXCR, applied by TCRdb to the 5' RACE reads, yields one record per CDR3 protein. The sample yields nearly 800,000 distinct CDR3 sequences, roughly 50% seen once. This record belongs to a study of blood T cells in healthy people across ages. The study, taken as a whole, reports: There was a strong correlation between TCR beta diversity and naive T cell percentage. Across the age range, TCR beta diversity per million T cells fell in a roughly linear way.

The CDR3 covers 12 residues. Germline V gives CDR1 SQVTM, CDR2 ANQGSEA. This chain links TRBV29-1 with TRBJ2-5; TRBD2 matches 7 bases. Gene TRBJ2-7 matches the end of the DNA better, so the J call may be wrong. The sequenced sample was blood. This receptor was obtained from a man aged 35 to 55 in good health. CDR3 amino acids: CSVEAPGGEQYF. The CDR3 coding sequence is TGCAGCGTTGAAGCCCCGGGGGGCGAGCAGTACTTC.